Shown below are 16 T cell receptor beta chains from a single sample sequenced in a study of CD8+ T cells in alopecia areata. Sequencing used cDNA as its template, made by extracting RNA and reverse transcribing it. Some clones are missing from TCRdb's copy, which holds only in-frame ones; the method was immunoSEQ multiplex PCR. The sample yields 200,000 to 250,000 clones, 50% to 70% seen once. The source material was CD4+ T cells sorted from blood, sampled at week 0. Every receptor here comes from a human donor with alopecia areata.

This clone was counted only a few times. The chain has TRBV6-1 and TRBJ2-7; D gene ambiguous. Germline CDR1 and CDR2: MNHNS and SASEGT. There are 14 residues in the CDR3. With 8 bases removed from V and 6 bases from J, the gap between germline ends came to 20 bases. The CDR3 sequence is CASGKRVPHLEQYF. The CDR3 DNA reads TGTGCCAGCGGAAAACGGGTCCCTCACCTCGAGCAGTACTTC.

V gene TRBV5-1 combines with J gene TRBJ1-3; perhaps TRBD1 as D (5 bases). Trimming removed 0 bases from V and 0 bases from J, with 13 bases in between. The CDR3 length is 17 residues. Germline V gene data show CDR1 as SGHRS and CDR2 as YFSETQ. For the CDR3, the DNA is TGCGCCAGCAGCTTGGCCTCCACAGGTAGCTCTGGAAACACCATATATTTT. This gives the protein CASSLASTGSSGNTIYF.

This chain connects TRBV29-1 to TRBJ1-1, with TRBD1 matching 7 bases. V trimming: 6 bases; J trimming: 14 bases; junction bases outside the gene matches: 12. This CDR3 has 11 residues. Germline V lookup: CDR1 SQVTM, CDR2 ANQGSEA. The CDR3 coding sequence is TGCAGCGTCGGGGACAGTGAGGGAGTCTTCTTT. Amino acid sequence: CSVGDSEGVFF.

The chain carries TRBV7-2 and TRBJ2-7; D uncertain. Germline V gives CDR1 SGHTA, CDR2 FQGNSA. V shed 1 base and J shed 4 bases, with 11 bases lying between them. The CDR3 consists of 14 residues. The CDR3 DNA reads as TGTGCCAGCAGCTTAGGCCCACCCGTTTACGAGCAGTACTTC. It is translated as CASSLGPPVYEQYF. The full variable domain, with the rest looked up from reference TRBV7-2 and TRBJ2-7, is GAGVSQSPSNKVTEKGKDVELRCDPISGHTALYWYRQSLGQGLEFLIYFQGNSAPDKSGLPSDRFSAERTGGSVSTLTIQRTQQEDSAVYLCASSLGPPVYEQYFGPGTRLTVT.

This clone was observed a few times. The genes are TRBV7-2 and TRBJ2-1, with 13 nucleotides matching TRBD2. J lost 12 bases, V lost 0 bases, and 2 bases had no gene match. CDR1 and CDR2 (germline): SGHTA, FQGNSA. The CDR3 is 14 residues long. CDR3 bases: TGTGCCAGCAGCTTAGCACTAGCGGGAGGGGCGCAGTTCTTC. Translation: CASSLALAGGAQFF. The entire variable domain, with the rest obtained from reference TRBV7-2 and TRBJ2-1, is as follows: GAGVSQSPSNKVTEKGKDVELRCDPISGHTALYWYRQSLGQGLEFLIYFQGNSAPDKSGLPSDRFSAERTGGSVSTLTIQRTQQEDSAVYLCASSLALAGGAQFFGPGTRLTVL.

This clone was picked up a small number of times. The genes are TRBV29-1 and TRBJ1-4; TRBD1 agrees at 7 bases. The ends lost 6 bases at V and 4 bases at J; junction bases unmatched: 8. The CDR3 is made up of 14 amino acids. Germline assignment: CDR1 SQVTM and CDR2 ANQGSEA. The CDR3 nucleotides are TGCAGCGTAGCCACAGGGGCCCTTAATGAAAAACTGTTTTTT. Translated: CSVATGALNEKLFF.

The rearrangement joins TRBV9 to TRBJ1-2; D is perhaps TRBD1 (5 bases). This CDR3 comprises 13 residues. The germline V and J ends were trimmed by 1 base and 2 bases, with 6 bases remaining between them. The V gene's germline CDR1 is SGDLS and CDR2 YYNGEE. The CDR3 coding sequence is TGTGCCAGCAGCGTACAGGGCAACTATGGCTACACCTTC. The encoded protein is CASSVQGNYGYTF. Combining the CDR3 with reference TRBV9 and TRBJ1-2 gives the whole variable domain DSGVTQTPKHLITATGQRVTLRCSPRSGDLSVYWYQQSLDQGLQFLIQYYNGEERAKGNILERFSAQQFPDLHSELNLSSLELGDSALYFCASSVQGNYGYTFGSGTRLTVV.

This clone was counted between two and nine times. The chain joins TRBV4-1 to TRBJ1-2, with D possibly matching TRBD1 (6 bases). CDR3 length: 15 residues. V lost 4 bases and J lost 5, with 17 bases in between. CDR1 is MGHRA, CDR2 YSYEKL, per germline. The CDR3 sequence: CASSRGLGGPYGYTF. The CDR3 DNA reads TGCGCCAGCAGCCGAGGTCTAGGGGGGCCTTATGGCTACACCTTC.

This clone came up once. CDR3 DNA sequence: TGTGCCAGCAGTTCCGGGACACTCACTGAAGCTTTCTTT. Translated: CASSSGTLTEAFF. The chain has TRBV2 and TRBJ1-1; D perhaps matches TRBD1 (6 bases). The CDR3 totals 13 residues. The V and J ends lost 5 bases and 4 bases respectively, with 11 bases between them. CDR1 SNHLY and CDR2 FYNNEI come from the germline V gene.

The chain has TRBV2 and TRBJ2-3; the match to TRBD1 covers 12 bases. Germline loops: CDR1 SNHLY, CDR2 FYNNEI. With V trimmed by 7 bases and J by 7 bases, 6 bases remained unmatched. The CDR3 is made up of 14 amino acids. CDR3 nucleotides: TGTGCCAGCATGACCGGGACAGGGGGCAATACGCAGTATTTT. It is translated as CASMTGTGGNTQYF.

This clone was found a few times. This sequence joins TRBV6-6 and TRBJ1-3; unclear D gene. CDR3 length equals 15 residues. The V gene lost 4 bases and the J gene lost 0 bases, with 10 bases spanning the gap. CDR1 and CDR2 (germline): MNHNY, SVGAGI (reference sequence). CDR3 protein: CASSSTLNSGNTIYF. The CDR3 region has the DNA TGTGCCAGCAGTTCCACACTGAACTCTGGAAACACCATATATTTT.

The chain is built from TRBV29-1 and TRBJ1-1, with 7 nucleotides matching TRBD1. V shed 0 bases, J shed 3 bases, and the junction held 19 bases outside the gene matches. This CDR3 has 19 amino acids. In germline, CDR1 is SQVTM, CDR2 ANQGSEA. The CDR3 DNA reads TGCAGCGTTGAAGAGTTAACCCGGGACAGTACCACATGGGACACTGAAGCTTTCTTT. It yields the protein CSVEELTRDSTTWDTEAFF.

The rearrangement uses TRBV27 and TRBJ2-1; the D gene is possibly TRBD2 (6 bases). This CDR3 is built from 15 residues. V lost 1 base and J 10 bases, leaving 17 bases between the germline ends. Germline lookup yields CDR1 MNHEY and CDR2 SMNVEV (reference sequence). In DNA, the CDR3 is TGTGCCAGCAGTTTATGGCGGGACGGCCCGCAGGAGCAGTTCTTC. Translating it yields CASSLWRDGPQEQFF.

The J gene is TRBJ2-3, the V gene TRBV28; the D gene could be TRBD1 or TRBD2 (6 bases each). CDR3 length: 16 amino acids. Germline CDR1 reads MDHEN; CDR2 reads SYDVKM. Trimming left V 4 bases short and J 1 base short, with 15 bases between. The CDR3 spells CASSSPGGEGTDTQYF. CDR3 in DNA: TGTGCCAGCAGTTCTCCCGGGGGCGAGGGCACAGATACGCAGTATTTT.

This clone is a singleton in its sample. V gene TRBV29-1 combines with J gene TRBJ2-7, with TRBD1 matching 9 bases. The CDR3 runs 12 residues. Germline values: CDR1 SQVTM, CDR2 ANQGSEA. In nucleotides, the CDR3 is TGCAGTGTGAAGGGGGACAGGGTGGCGCAGTACTTC. Amino acid sequence: CSVKGDRVAQYF.

This clone was observed a handful of times. The gene calls are TRBV30 and TRBJ2-2, with 8 nucleotides matching TRBD2. The length of the CDR3 is 15 residues. V dropped 4 bases and J dropped 1; count of bases not matched to a gene: 5. CDR1 is GTSNPN and CDR2 is SVGIG in the germline V gene (reference sequence). The CDR3 loop is CAWTVRGVNTGELFF. The CDR3 DNA reads TGTGCCTGGACCGTGCGGGGGGTGAACACCGGGGAGCTGTTTTTT.